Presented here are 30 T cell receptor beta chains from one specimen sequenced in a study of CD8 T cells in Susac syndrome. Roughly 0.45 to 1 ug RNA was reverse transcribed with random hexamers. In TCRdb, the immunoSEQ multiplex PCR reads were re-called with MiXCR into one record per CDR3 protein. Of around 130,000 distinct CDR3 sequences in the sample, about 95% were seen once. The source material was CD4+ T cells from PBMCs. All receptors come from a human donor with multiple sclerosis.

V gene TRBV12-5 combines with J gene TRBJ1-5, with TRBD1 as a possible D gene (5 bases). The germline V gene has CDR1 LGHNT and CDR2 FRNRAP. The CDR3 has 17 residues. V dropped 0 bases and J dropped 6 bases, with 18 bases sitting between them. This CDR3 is CASGLVMGHGTSQPQHF. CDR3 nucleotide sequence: TGTGCTAGTGGTTTGGTTATGGGGCACGGAACGAGTCAGCCCCAGCATTTT.

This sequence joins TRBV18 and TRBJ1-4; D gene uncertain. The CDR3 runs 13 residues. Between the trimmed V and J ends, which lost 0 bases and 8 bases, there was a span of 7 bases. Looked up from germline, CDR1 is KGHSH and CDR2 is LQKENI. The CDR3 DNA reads TGTGCCAGCTCACCACCGGGAAGGGAAAAACTGTTTTTT. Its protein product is CASSPPGREKLFF.

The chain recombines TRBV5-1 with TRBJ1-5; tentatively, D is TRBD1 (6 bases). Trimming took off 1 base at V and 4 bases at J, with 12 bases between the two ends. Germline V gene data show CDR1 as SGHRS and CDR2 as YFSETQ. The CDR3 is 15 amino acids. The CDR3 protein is CASSLRSGENQPQHF. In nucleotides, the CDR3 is TGCGCCAGCAGCTTGCGATCAGGGGAAAATCAGCCCCAGCATTTT.

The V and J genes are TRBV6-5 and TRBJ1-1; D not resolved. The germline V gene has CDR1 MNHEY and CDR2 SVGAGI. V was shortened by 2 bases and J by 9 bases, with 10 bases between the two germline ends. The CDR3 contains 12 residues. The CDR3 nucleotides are TGTGCCAGCAGTTACGCGGGAGTAAAAGCTTTCTTT. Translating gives CASSYAGVKAFF.

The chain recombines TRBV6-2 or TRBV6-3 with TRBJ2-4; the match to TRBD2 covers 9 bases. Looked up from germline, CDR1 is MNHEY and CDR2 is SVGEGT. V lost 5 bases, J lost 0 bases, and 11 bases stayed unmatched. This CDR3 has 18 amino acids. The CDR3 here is CASSDGGGAFRAKNIQYF. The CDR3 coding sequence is TGTGCCAGCAGTGACGGCGGGGGGGCCTTCAGAGCCAAAAACATTCAGTACTTC.

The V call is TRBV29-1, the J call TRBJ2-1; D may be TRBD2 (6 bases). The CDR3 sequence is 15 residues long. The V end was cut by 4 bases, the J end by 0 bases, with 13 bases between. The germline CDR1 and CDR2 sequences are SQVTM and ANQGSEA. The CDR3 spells CSVGSAGGSYNEQFF. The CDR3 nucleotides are TGCAGCGTTGGGTCCGCCGGGGGCTCCTACAATGAGCAGTTCTTC.

DNA for the CDR3: TGTGCCAGCACCCGACTCCCAGGACAGGCGACAAAAGTCGGGGAGCTGTTTTTT. This codes for CASTRLPGQATKVGELFF. The rearrangement joins TRBV6-1 to TRBJ2-2; TRBD1 matches 7 bases. V dropped 7 bases and J dropped 7; count of bases not matched to a gene: 21. Germline CDR1 is MNHNS and CDR2 is SASEGT. The CDR3 extends over 18 amino acids.

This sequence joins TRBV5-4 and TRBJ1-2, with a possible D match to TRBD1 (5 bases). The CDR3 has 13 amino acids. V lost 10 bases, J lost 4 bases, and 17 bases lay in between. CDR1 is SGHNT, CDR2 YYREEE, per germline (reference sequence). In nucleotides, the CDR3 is TGTGCCTCCACCTCGCCCGGGGCCTATGGCTACACCTTC. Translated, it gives CASTSPGAYGYTF.

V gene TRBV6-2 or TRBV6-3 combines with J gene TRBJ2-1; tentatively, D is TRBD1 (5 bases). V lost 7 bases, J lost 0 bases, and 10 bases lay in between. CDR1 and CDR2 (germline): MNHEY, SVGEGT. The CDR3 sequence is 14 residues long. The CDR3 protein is CASTQGYSYNEQFF. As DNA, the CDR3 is TGTGCCAGCACTCAGGGCTACTCCTACAATGAGCAGTTCTTC.

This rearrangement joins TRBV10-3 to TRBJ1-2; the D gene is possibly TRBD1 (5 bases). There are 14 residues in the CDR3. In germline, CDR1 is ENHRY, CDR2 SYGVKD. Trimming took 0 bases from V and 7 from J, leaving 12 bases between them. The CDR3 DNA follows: TGTGCCATCAGTGAGTCGGGGCAGGGCGGTGGCTACACCTTC. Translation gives CAISESGQGGGYTF.

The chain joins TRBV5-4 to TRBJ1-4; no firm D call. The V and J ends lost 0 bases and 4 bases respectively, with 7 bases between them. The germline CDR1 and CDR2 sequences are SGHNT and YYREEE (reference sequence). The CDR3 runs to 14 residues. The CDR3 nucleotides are TGTGCCAGCAGCTTGGAAGGCATTAATGAAAAACTGTTTTTT. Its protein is CASSLEGINEKLFF.

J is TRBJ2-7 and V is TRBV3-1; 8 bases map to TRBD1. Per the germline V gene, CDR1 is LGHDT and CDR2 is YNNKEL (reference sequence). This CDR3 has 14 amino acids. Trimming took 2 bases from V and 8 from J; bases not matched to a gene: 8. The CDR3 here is CASSQNTGGDKQYF. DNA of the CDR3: TGTGCCAGCAGCCAAAACACAGGGGGAGACAAGCAGTACTTC.

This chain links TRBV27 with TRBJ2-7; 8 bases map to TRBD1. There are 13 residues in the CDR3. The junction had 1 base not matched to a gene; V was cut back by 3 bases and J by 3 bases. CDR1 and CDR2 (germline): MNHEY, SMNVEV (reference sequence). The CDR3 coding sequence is TGTGCCAGCAGTTTCGGACAGGGCTACGAGCAGTACTTC. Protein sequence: CASSFGQGYEQYF.

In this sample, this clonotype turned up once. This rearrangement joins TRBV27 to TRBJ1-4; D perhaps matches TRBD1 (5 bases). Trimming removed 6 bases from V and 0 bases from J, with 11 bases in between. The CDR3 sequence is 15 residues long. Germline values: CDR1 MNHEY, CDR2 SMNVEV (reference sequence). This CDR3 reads CASSPWGATNEKLFF. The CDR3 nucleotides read TGTGCCAGCAGCCCCTGGGGCGCAACTAATGAAAAACTGTTTTTT.

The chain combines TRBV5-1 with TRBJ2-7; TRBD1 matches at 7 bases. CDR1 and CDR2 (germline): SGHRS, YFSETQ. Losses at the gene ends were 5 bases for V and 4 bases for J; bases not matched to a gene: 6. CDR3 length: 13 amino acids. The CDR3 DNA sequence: TGCGCCAGCAGGCCGGGACAGAGTTACGAGCAGTACTTC. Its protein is CASRPGQSYEQYF.

The DNA for the CDR3 is TGCGCCAGCAGCTTTGGGACAGTTAATAATGAAAAACTGTTTTTT. Its translation: CASSFGTVNNEKLFF. The chain joins TRBV5-1 to TRBJ1-4; 7 bases agree with TRBD1. CDR1 SGHRS and CDR2 YFSETQ come from the germline V gene. J gave up 4 bases and V 2 bases, and 5 bases lay outside the gene matches. The CDR3 consists of 15 residues.

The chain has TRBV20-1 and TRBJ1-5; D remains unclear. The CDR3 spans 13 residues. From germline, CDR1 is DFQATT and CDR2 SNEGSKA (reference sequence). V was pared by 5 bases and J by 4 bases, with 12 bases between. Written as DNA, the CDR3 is TGCAGTGCTGAGACTGAGGGTAATCAGCCCCAGCATTTT. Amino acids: CSAETEGNQPQHF.

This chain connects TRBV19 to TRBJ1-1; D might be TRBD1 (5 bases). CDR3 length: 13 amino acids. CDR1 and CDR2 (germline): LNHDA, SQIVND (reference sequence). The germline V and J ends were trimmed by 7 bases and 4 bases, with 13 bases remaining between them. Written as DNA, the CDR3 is TGTGCCAGTATAGCCCAGGGCCGCACTGAAGCTTTCTTT. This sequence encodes CASIAQGRTEAFF.

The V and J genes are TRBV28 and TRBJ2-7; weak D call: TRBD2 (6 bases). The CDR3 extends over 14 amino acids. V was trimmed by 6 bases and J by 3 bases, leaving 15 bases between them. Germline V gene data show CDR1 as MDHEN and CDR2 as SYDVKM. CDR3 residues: CASSQTSSVYEQYF. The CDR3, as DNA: TGTGCCAGCAGCCAGACTAGTTCCGTCTACGAGCAGTACTTC.

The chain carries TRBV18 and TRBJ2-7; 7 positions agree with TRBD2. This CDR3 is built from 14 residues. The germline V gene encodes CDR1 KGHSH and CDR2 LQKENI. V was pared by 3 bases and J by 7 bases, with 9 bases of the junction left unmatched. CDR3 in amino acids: CASSPGPGRREQYF. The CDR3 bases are TGTGCCAGCTCACCGGGACCCGGGAGGAGGGAGCAGTACTTC.

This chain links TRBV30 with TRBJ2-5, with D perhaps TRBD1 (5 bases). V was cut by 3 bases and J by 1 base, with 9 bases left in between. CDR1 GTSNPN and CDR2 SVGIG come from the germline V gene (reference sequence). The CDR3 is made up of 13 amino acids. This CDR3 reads CAWRNGAQETQYF. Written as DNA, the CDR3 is TGTGCCTGGAGGAATGGGGCCCAAGAGACCCAGTACTTC.

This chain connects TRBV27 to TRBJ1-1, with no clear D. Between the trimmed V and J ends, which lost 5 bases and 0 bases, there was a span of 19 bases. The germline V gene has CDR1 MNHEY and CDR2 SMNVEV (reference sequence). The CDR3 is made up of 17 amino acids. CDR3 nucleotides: TGTGCCAGCAGTCCCTATATCCGACTGTCGCTGAACACTGAAGCTTTCTTT. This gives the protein CASSPYIRLSLNTEAFF.

The CDR3 region is CASSPRTGWHEQYF. The CDR3 nucleotides are TGTGCCAGCAGCCCAAGGACAGGGTGGCACGAGCAGTACTTC. The J gene is TRBJ2-7, the V gene TRBV3-1; 8 positions agree with TRBD1. The CDR3 extends over 14 amino acids. J lost 5 bases, V lost 4 bases, and 7 bases had no gene match. The germline CDR1 and CDR2 sequences are LGHDT and YNNKEL (reference sequence).

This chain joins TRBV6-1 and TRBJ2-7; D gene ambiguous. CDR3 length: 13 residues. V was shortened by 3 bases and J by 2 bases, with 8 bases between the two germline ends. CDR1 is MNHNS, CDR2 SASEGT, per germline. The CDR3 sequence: CASSEGSTYEQYF. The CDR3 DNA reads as TGTGCCAGCAGTGAGGGGTCAACCTACGAGCAGTACTTC.

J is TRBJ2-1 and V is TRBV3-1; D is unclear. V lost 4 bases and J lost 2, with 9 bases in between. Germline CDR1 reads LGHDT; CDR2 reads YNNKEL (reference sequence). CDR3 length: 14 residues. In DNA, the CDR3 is TGTGCCAGCAGCCCCCTAAGTCCCTACAATGAGCAGTTCTTC. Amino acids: CASSPLSPYNEQFF.

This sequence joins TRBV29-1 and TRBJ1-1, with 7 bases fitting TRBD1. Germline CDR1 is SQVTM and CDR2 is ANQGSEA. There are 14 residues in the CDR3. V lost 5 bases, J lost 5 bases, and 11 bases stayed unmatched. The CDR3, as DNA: TGCAGCGTTAGAGGGGGCTCTGGGTGGACTGAAGCTTTCTTT. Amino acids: CSVRGGSGWTEAFF.

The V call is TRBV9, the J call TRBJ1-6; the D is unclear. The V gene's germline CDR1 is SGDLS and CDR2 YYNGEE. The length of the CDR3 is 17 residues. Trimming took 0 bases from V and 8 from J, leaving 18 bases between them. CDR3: CASSVGLRDPTDSPLHF. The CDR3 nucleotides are TGTGCCAGCAGCGTAGGTCTAAGGGATCCGACGGATTCACCCCTCCACTTT.

The CDR3 loop reads CASSQAQNSPLHF. DNA of the CDR3: TGCGCCAGCAGCCAAGCCCAGAATTCACCCCTCCACTTT. The rearrangement joins TRBV4-3 to TRBJ1-6; D is undetermined. This CDR3 has 13 amino acids. CDR1 is LGHNA and CDR2 is YSLEER in the germline V gene. Trimming cost V 1 base and J 7 bases, with 5 bases left between them.

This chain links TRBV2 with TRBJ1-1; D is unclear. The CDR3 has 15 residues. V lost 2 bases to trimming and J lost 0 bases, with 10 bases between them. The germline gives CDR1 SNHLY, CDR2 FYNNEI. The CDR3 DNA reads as TGTGCCAGCAGTGAACTCCCACGAATGAACACTGAAGCTTTCTTT. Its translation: CASSELPRMNTEAFF.

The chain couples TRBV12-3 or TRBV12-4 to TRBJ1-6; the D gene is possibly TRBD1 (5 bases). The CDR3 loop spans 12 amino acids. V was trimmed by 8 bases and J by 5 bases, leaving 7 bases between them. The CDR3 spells CASPTDNSPLHF. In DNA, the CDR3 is TGTGCCAGCCCGACAGATAATTCACCCCTCCACTTT.